The table lists the clone carrying this T cell receptor beta chain with a count of one. The target antigen is unknown. In germline, CDR1 is SGHTA, CDR2 FQGNSA. V was pared by 0 bases and J by 9 bases, with 6 bases of the junction left unmatched. This CDR3 is built from 16 residues. The data stem from a study of early stage breast cancer tumors. Background on the study: Most invasive tumors, about 75% of the 16, were ER+/PR+/HER2-.

Sequencing was performed with immunoSEQ multiplex PCR; in TCRdb, only in-frame clones are kept and a portion is missing. This table has 28,000 or so clones, almost 75% appearing once. Overall study results and limits: Compared with adjacent normal breast tissue, tumors showed 2 to 3-fold greater T cell density and higher clonality.

Sequenced input: blood. The TCR originated in a person in their 40s with breast cancer. The chain carries TRBV7-2 and TRBJ2-1; 12 bases match TRBD2. The CDR3 DNA sequence: TGTGCCAGCAGCTTAGCCCGACTAGCGGGAGCTTCTGAGCAGTTCTTC. This sequence encodes CASSLARLAGASEQFF. The full variable domain, its missing parts supplied by reference TRBV7-2 and TRBJ2-1, is GAGVSQSPSNKVTEKGKDVELRCDPISGHTALYWYRQSLGQGLEFLIYFQGNSAPDKSGLPSDRFSAERTGGSVSTLTIQRTQQEDSAVYLCASSLARLAGASEQFFGPGTRLTVL.